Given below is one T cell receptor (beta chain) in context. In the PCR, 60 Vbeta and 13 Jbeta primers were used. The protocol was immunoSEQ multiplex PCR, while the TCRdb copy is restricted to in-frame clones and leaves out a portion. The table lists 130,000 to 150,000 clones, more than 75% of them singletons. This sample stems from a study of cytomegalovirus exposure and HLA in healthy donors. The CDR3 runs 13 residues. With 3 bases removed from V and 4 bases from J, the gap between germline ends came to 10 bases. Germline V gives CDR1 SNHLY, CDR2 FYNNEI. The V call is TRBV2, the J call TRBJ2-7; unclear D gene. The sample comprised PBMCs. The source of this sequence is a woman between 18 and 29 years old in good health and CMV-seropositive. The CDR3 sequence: CASSDGVGYEQYF. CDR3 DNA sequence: TGTGCCAGCAGTGACGGCGTCGGGTACGAGCAGTACTTC.